This T cell receptor beta chain originates from a study of blood T cell repertoires in COVID-19. The wider study: Sites across the United States, Italy and Spain contributed samples from acute and convalescent COVID-19.

This study enrolled people aged about 18 to 100 from 20 to 25 US geographic areas. Cohort placement rested on clinical history that participants reported themselves. The assay was immunoSEQ multiplex PCR, and TCRdb's table has in-frame clones only and misses some. This table holds 250,000 to 350,000 clones, 85% to 90% found once. The germline V gene has CDR1 SGHTA and CDR2 FQGNSA. CDR3 length: 14 amino acids. V lost 1 base, J lost 10 bases, and 5 bases stayed unmatched. The chain employs TRBV7-2 and TRBJ1-3; TRBD1 agrees at 9 bases. The specimen was PBMCs or T cells enriched from blood (not recorded which). This clonotype originated in a woman younger than 35 with acute COVID-19. The CDR3 sequence: CASSLGQGVNTIYF. CDR3 in DNA: TGTGCCAGCAGCTTAGGACAGGGGGTGAATACCATATATTTT.